This T cell receptor (beta chain) is from a study of neurological immune-mediated disorders. The germline V gene has CDR1 SGDLS and CDR2 YYNGEE. The CDR3 contains 13 residues. Trimming cost V 0 bases and J 8 bases, with 11 bases left between them. This clonotype was detected many times. One entry per CDR3 protein results from TCRdb running MiXCR on the 5' RACE reads. The top ten hold about 2.3% of the sample, which has more than 20,000 distinct CDR3 sequences, 2% to 3% seen once. This chain joins TRBV9 and TRBJ1-2; D gene unclear. Sequencing input: PBMCs. This receptor was identified in a woman aged 50 to 60 with multiple sclerosis. CDR3 loop: CASSVASGSGYTF. The CDR3 DNA reads TGTGCCAGCAGCGTAGCTAGTGGGTCGGGCTACACCTTC.